This passage covers 14 T cell receptor beta chains from one sample sequenced in a study of T cell responses to AZD1222 COVID-19 vaccine. The table came from immunoSEQ multiplex PCR; TCRdb's copy has only in-frame clones and leaves some out. The data show 55,000 to 70,000 clones, about three quarters seen once. The sample was peripheral blood, taken on day 0 of AZD1222 vaccination. The origin of the receptors is an adult in good health.

Concerning this clone itself: Compared with germline, one end of the junction differs, possibly owing to a read error. The V gene is TRBV3-1 (or the pseudogene TRBV3-2), the J gene TRBJ2-1; tentatively, D is TRBD2 (6 bases). Germline V CDR1 and CDR2: LGHDT, YNNKEL (reference sequence). The CDR3 covers 15 residues. This CDR3 reads CASTQMGTSHNEQFF. As DNA, the CDR3 is TGTGCCAGCACCCAAATGGGGACTTCTCACAATGAGCAGTTCTTC.

V usage is TRBV12-3 or TRBV12-4 and J usage is TRBJ1-5; no clear D. Trimming removed 5 bases from V and 6 bases from J, with 11 bases in between. The CDR3 totals 13 residues. The CDR3 coding sequence is TGTGCCAGCAGTCCGGACCTTATTCAGCCCCAGCATTTT. Protein product: CASSPDLIQPQHF.

In this sample, this clone turned up a few times. The chain carries TRBV3-1 (or the pseudogene TRBV3-2) and TRBJ2-1, with D perhaps TRBD2 (7 bases). Germline CDR1 LGHDT, CDR2 YNNKEL (reference sequence). V lost 4 bases to trimming and J lost 12 bases, with 13 bases between them. The CDR3 runs 12 residues. Here the CDR3 DNA reads TGTGCCAGCAGCCGGGGGGGGGCTGGGCAGTTCTTC. It yields the protein CASSRGGAGQFF.

J is TRBJ2-1 and V is TRBV5-4, with 12 nucleotides matching TRBD2. CDR3 length: 17 residues. Germline CDR1 and CDR2: SGHNT and YYREEE (reference sequence). V was pared by 2 bases and J by 9 bases, with 12 bases of the junction left unmatched. CDR3 sequence: CASSFSVTSGGLSEQFF. CDR3 in DNA: TGTGCCAGCAGCTTCTCTGTCACTAGCGGGGGGCTGAGTGAGCAGTTCTTC.

The rearrangement links TRBV12-5 to TRBJ2-1; 14 bases map to TRBD2. After removal of 6 bases from V and 4 bases from J, the junction contained 11 bases not matched to a gene. Looked up from germline, CDR1 is LGHNT and CDR2 is FRNRAP. The CDR3 contains 18 residues. Here the CDR3 reads CASGSGTSGGRTYNEQFF. The CDR3 DNA is TGTGCTAGTGGATCCGGGACTAGCGGGGGTCGGACTTACAATGAGCAGTTCTTC.

V usage is TRBV30 and J usage is TRBJ1-5; 8 positions match TRBD1. In germline, CDR1 is GTSNPN, CDR2 SVGIG (reference sequence). The CDR3 is 15 residues long. Trimming removed 6 bases from V and 0 bases from J; junction bases left unmatched: 7. The CDR3 is CACRDRTTSNQPQHF. CDR3 nucleotide sequence: TGTGCCTGCCGGGACAGGACTACTAGCAATCAGCCCCAGCATTTT.

Only one count was recorded for this clone. The V gene is TRBV28, the J gene TRBJ1-2; 7 positions agree with TRBD1. Looked up from germline, CDR1 is MDHEN and CDR2 is SYDVKM. This CDR3 comprises 15 residues. Trimming cost V 9 bases and J 3 bases; bases outside gene matches: 13. The CDR3 DNA reads TGTGCCAGTTACTCAGGGGGGGGCGGTGACTATGGCTACACCTTC. Translation gives CASYSGGGGDYGYTF.

This chain uses TRBV19 with TRBJ1-4; D gene uncertain. This CDR3 spans 16 amino acids. V was pared by 3 bases and J by 0 bases, with 11 bases between. CDR1 is LNHDA and CDR2 is SQIVND in the germline V gene (reference sequence). CDR3 sequence (DNA): TGTGCCAGTAGTATCGGAGGTTCCGCAACTAATGAAAAACTGTTTTTT. As protein: CASSIGGSATNEKLFF.

This clone was picked up one time. The V and J genes are TRBV5-8 and TRBJ1-3, with D perhaps TRBD1 (6 bases). The V gene's germline CDR1 is SGHTS and CDR2 YDEGEE. This CDR3 is built from 13 residues. Trimming took 7 bases from V and 2 from J, leaving 10 bases between them. CDR3 region: CASGRTAGNTIYF. DNA of the CDR3: TGTGCCAGCGGGAGGACAGCTGGAAACACCATATATTTT. The full variable domain, rest sourced from reference TRBV5-8 and TRBJ1-3, is EAGVTQSPTHLIKTRGQQATLRCSPISGHTSVYWYQQALGLGLQFLLWYDEGEERNRGNFPPRFSGRQFPNYSSELNVNALELEDSALYLCASGRTAGNTIYFGEGSWLTVV.

V usage is TRBV5-1 and J usage is TRBJ1-1; D gene uncertain. V was trimmed by 4 bases and J by 1 base, leaving 11 bases between them. Germline V gene lookup returns CDR1 SGHRS and CDR2 YFSETQ. The CDR3 totals 14 residues. The CDR3 bases are TGCGCCAGCAGCACTACAGTACCGAACACTGAAGCTTTCTTT. Protein: CASSTTVPNTEAFF.

The chain couples TRBV30 to TRBJ1-1, with 7 bases identical to TRBD1. The germline V gene encodes CDR1 GTSNPN and CDR2 SVGIG (reference sequence). The junction had 5 bases not matched to a gene; V was cut back by 0 bases and J by 1 base. The CDR3 spans 15 residues. The CDR3 sequence: CAWSVMTGSNTEAFF. The CDR3 nucleotides read TGTGCCTGGAGTGTTATGACAGGGTCGAACACTGAAGCTTTCTTT.

J is TRBJ1-3 and V is TRBV11-3; D ambiguous. Germline V gene lookup returns CDR1 SGHNT and CDR2 YENEEA. V was clipped by 4 bases and J by 0 bases, with 7 bases between them. This CDR3 is built from 14 residues. The CDR3: CASSSRGSGNTIYF. The CDR3 bases are TGTGCCAGCAGCTCCCGGGGCTCTGGAAACACCATATATTTT.

The chain has TRBV12-3 or TRBV12-4 and TRBJ1-2, with a possible D match to TRBD1 (6 bases). V was shortened by 3 bases and J by 7 bases, with 12 bases between the two germline ends. This CDR3 region has 13 residues. The CDR3 DNA is TGTGCCAGCAGTTTTGGGGGGGCTGGTGGCTACACCTTC. As protein: CASSFGGAGGYTF.

This clone has ten or more counts. The chain joins TRBV20-1 to TRBJ2-2; D is perhaps TRBD2 (5 bases). V was clipped by 3 bases and J by 9 bases, with 14 bases between them. Germline V gene sequence: CDR1 DFQATT, CDR2 SNEGSKA (reference sequence). The CDR3 spans 13 residues. The CDR3 loop is CSASRGSAWELFF. CDR3 in DNA: TGCAGTGCTAGTCGGGGTTCCGCGTGGGAGCTGTTTTTT.